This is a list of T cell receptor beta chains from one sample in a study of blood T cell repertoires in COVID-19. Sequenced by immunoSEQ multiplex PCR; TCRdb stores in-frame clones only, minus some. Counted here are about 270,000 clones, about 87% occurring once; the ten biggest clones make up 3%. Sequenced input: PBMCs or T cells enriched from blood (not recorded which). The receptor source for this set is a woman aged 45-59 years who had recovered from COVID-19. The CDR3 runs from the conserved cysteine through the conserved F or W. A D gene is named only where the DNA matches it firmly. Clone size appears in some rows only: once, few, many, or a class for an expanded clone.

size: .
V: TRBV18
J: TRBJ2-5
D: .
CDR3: CASSPLQETQYF
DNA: TGTGCCAGCTCACCACTACAAGAGACCCAGTACTTC

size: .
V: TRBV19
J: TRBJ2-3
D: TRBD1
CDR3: CASSPYATGSTQYF
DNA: TGTGCCAGTAGTCCGTACGCGACAGGGTCTACGCAGTATTTT

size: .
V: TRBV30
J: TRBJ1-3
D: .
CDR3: CAWSARGRRAGNTIYF
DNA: TGTGCCTGGAGTGCCCGGGGTCGAAGGGCTGGAAACACCATATATTTT

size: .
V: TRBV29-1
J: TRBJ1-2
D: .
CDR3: CSVHTGNGYTF
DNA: TGCAGCGTACACACAGGGAATGGCTACACCTTC

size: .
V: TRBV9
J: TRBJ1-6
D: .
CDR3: CASSVELLESPLHF
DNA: TGTGCCAGCAGCGTAGAATTATTGGAGTCACCCCTCCACTTT

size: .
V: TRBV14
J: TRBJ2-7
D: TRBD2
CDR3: CASSEMFGGSVGEQYF
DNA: TGTGCCAGCAGCGAGATGTTTGGCGGGAGCGTTGGCGAGCAGTACTTC

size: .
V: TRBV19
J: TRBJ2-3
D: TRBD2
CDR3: CASSRQLAGGSTDTQYF
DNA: TGTGCCAGTAGTCGACAGCTAGCGGGAGGTTCGACAGATACGCAGTATTTT

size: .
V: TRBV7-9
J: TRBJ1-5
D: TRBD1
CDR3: CASSHEFGTGDNQPQHF
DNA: TGTGCCAGCAGCCACGAATTCGGGACAGGTGATAATCAGCCCCAGCATTTT

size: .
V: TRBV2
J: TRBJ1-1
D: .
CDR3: CASRPKGRTEAFF
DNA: TGTGCCAGCCGACCGAAGGGGAGGACTGAAGCTTTCTTT

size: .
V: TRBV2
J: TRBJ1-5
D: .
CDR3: CASSGLAASNQPQHF
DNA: TGTGCCAGCAGTGGACTGGCGGCTAGCAATCAGCCCCAGCATTTT

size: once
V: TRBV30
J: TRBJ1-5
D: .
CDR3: CAWSVRGRSNQPQHF
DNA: TGTGCCTGGAGTGTACGCGGGCGTAGCAATCAGCCCCAGCATTTT

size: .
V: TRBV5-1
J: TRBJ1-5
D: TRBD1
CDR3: CASSPGTGNQPQHF
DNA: TGCGCCAGCAGCCCCGGGACAGGGAATCAGCCCCAGCATTTT

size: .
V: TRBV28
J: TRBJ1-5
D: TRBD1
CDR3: CASSLALGGLNQPQHF
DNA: TGTGCCAGCAGTTTGGCCTTAGGGGGCCTCAATCAGCCCCAGCATTTT

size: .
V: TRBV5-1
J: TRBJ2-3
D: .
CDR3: CASSLVAGTSTDTQYF
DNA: TGCGCCAGCAGCTTGGTGGCCGGGACTAGCACAGATACGCAGTATTTT

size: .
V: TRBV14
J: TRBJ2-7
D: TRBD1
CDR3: CASSQQTQDRRQYF
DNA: TGTGCCAGCAGCCAACAAACGCAGGACAGGCGGCAGTACTTC

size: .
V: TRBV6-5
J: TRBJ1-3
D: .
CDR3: CASSYLQASSGNTIYF
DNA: TGTGCCAGCAGTTACTTACAGGCTTCCTCTGGAAACACCATATATTTT

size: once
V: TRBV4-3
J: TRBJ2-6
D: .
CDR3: CASSQDSSGANVLTF
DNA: TGCGCCAGCAGCCAAGACAGCTCTGGGGCCAACGTCCTGACTTTC

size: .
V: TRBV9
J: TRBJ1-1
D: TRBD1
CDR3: CASSGTGKNTEAFF
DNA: TGTGCCAGCAGTGGGACAGGAAAGAACACTGAAGCTTTCTTT

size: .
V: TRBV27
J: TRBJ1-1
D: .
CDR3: CASSFQGTPAFF
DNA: TGTGCCAGCAGTTTTCAGGGGACCCCGGCTTTCTTT

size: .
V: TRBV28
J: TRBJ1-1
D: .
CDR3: CASSSDGMNTEAFF
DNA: TGTGCCAGCAGTTCAGACGGGATGAACACTGAAGCTTTCTTT

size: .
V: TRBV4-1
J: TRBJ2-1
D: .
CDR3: CASSHFRNGEMNEQFF
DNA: TGCGCCAGCAGCCATTTTCGGAACGGGGAAATGAATGAGCAGTTCTTC

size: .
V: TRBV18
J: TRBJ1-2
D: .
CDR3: CASSLQGANYGYTF
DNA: TGTGCCAGCTCACTGCAGGGTGCAAACTATGGCTACACCTTC

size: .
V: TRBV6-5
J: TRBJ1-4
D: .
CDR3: CASSAQLLQEKLFF
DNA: TGTGCCAGCAGCGCACAGCTGTTACAAGAAAAACTGTTTTTT

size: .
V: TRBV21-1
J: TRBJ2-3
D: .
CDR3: CASSKVGVGLAGLVTDTQYF
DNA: TGTGCCAGCAGCAAAGTTGGGGTTGGGCTAGCGGGCCTAGTCACAGATACGCAGTATTTT

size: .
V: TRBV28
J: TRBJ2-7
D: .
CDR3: CASSLGGARDEQYF
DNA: TGTGCCAGCTCCTTAGGAGGGGCTCGGGACGAGCAGTACTTC

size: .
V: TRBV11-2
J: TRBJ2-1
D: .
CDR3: CASTRRGTYNEQFF
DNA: TGTGCCAGCACCCGTCGAGGGACCTACAATGAGCAGTTCTTC

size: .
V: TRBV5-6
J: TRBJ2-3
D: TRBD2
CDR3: CASSLVAGLTDTQYF
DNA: TGTGCCAGCAGCTTGGTAGCGGGACTCACAGATACGCAGTATTTT

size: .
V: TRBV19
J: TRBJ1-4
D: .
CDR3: CASSIGTVAFEKLFF
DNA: TGTGCCAGTAGTATCGGAACAGTTGCTTTTGAAAAACTGTTTTTT

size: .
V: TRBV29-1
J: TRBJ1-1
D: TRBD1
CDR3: CSVPTGDGMNTEAFF
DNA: TGCAGCGTTCCGACAGGGGATGGCATGAACACTGAAGCTTTCTTT

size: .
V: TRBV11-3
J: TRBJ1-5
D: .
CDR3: CASSTHPPYSNQPQHF
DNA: TGTGCCAGCAGCACACACCCCCCGTATAGCAATCAGCCCCAGCATTTT

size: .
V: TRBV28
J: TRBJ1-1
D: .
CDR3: CASSLPNLGELNTEAFF
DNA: TGTGCCAGCAGTTTACCCAATCTAGGAGAACTGAACACTGAAGCTTTCTTT

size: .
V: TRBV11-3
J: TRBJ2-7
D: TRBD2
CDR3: CASSLGLAGDYEQYF
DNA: TGTGCCAGCAGCTTAGGGCTAGCGGGAGACTACGAGCAGTACTTC

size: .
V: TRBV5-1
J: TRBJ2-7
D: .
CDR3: CASSLRIAGQIYEQYF
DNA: TGCGCCAGCAGCTTGAGGATAGCGGGACAGATCTACGAGCAGTACTTC

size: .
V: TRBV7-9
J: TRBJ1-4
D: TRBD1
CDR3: CASSSFRDSYNEKLFF
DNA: TGTGCCAGCAGCTCATTCCGGGACAGTTATAATGAAAAACTGTTTTTT

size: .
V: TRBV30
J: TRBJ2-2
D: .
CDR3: CAWSGTGHGELFF
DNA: TGTGCCTGGAGTGGTACTGGGCACGGGGAGCTGTTTTTT

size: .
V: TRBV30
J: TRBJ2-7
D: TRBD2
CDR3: CAPPREGPRREQYF
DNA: TGTGCTCCACCAAGGGAGGGACCCCGTAGGGAGCAGTACTTC

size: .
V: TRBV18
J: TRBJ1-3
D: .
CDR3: CASSSTGGNTIYF
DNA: TGTGCCAGCTCATCTACAGGTGGAAACACCATATATTTT

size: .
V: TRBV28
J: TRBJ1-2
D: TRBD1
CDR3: CASSSSTGLYGYTF
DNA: TGTGCCAGCAGTTCCTCGACAGGGCTCTATGGCTACACCTTC

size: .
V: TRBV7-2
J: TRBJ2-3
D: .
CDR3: CASSARDFTDTQYF
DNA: TGTGCCAGCAGCGCCAGGGACTTCACAGATACGCAGTATTTT

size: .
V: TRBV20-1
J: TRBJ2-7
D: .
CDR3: CSASSRDSAVSYEQYF
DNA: TGCAGTGCTAGTTCCCGCGACAGTGCCGTCTCCTACGAGCAGTACTTC

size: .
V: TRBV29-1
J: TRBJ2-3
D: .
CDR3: CSVALISSSTDTQYF
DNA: TGCAGCGTTGCGCTGATTAGCTCGAGCACAGATACGCAGTATTTT

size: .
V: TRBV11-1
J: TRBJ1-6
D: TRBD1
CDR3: CASSTTGQGRSPLHF
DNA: TGTGCCAGCAGCACAACCGGACAGGGTCGGTCACCCCTCCACTTT

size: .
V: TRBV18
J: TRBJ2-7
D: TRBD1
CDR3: CASSPETGFAEQYF
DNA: TGTGCCAGCTCACCCGAGACAGGGTTCGCCGAGCAGTACTTC

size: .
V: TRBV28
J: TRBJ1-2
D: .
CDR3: CASQGYSNYGYTF
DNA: TGTGCCAGCCAGGGTTACTCTAACTATGGCTACACCTTC

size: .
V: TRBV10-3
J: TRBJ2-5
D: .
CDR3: CAISVYRQETQYF
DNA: TGTGCCATCAGTGTCTACAGGCAAGAGACCCAGTACTTC

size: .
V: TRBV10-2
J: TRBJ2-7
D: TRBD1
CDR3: CATKTGNGYEQYF
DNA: TGCGCCACCAAGACAGGGAACGGCTACGAGCAGTACTTC

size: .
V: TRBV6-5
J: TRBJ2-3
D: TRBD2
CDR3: CASSYQGLLTDTQYF
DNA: TGTGCCAGCAGTTACCAGGGACTACTCACAGATACGCAGTATTTT

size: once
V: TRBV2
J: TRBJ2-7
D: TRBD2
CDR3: CASRRTSGGYEQYF
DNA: TGTGCCAGCAGACGGACTAGCGGGGGGTACGAGCAGTACTTC

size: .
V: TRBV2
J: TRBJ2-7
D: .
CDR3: CASSNSGTYEQYF
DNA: TGTGCCAGCAGTAACTCAGGGACCTACGAGCAGTACTTC

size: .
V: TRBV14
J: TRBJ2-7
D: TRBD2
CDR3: CASSQDFLAGFHEQYF
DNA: TGTGCCAGCAGCCAAGATTTCCTAGCGGGATTCCACGAGCAGTACTTC

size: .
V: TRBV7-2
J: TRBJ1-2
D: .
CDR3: CASSSRGGPYGYTF
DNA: TGTGCCAGCAGCTCTAGGGGGGGTCCCTATGGCTACACCTTC

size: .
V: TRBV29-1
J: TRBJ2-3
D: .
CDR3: CSVGLDTQYF
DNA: TGCAGCGTTGGTCTGGATACGCAGTATTTT

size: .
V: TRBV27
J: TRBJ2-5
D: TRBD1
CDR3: CASRVDRGRTETQYF
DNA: TGTGCCAGCAGAGTGGACAGGGGGCGAACAGAGACCCAGTACTTC

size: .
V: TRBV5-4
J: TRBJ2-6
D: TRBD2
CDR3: CASSGGGSGANVLTF
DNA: TGTGCCAGCAGCGGGGGGGGCTCTGGGGCCAACGTCCTGACTTTC

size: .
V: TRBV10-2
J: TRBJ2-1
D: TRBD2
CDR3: CASRPTSGSSYNEQFF
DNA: TGCGCCAGCAGACCCACAAGCGGGAGCTCCTACAATGAGCAGTTCTTC

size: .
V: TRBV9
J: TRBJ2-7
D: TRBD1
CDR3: CASSGGQVDEQYF
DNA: TGTGCCAGCAGCGGTGGACAGGTCGACGAGCAGTACTTC

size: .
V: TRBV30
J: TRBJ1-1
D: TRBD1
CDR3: CAWSLPDRVKRNTEAFF
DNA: TGTGCCTGGAGTCTGCCGGACAGGGTTAAGAGGAACACTGAAGCTTTCTTT

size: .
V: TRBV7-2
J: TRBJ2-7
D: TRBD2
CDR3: CASSLASSGRAEQYF
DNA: TGTGCCAGCAGCTTAGCGTCTAGCGGGAGGGCCGAGCAGTACTTC